This is a list of T cell receptor beta chains from one sample in a study of cytomegalovirus exposure and HLA in healthy donors. Measured with immunoSEQ multiplex PCR; TCRdb has only the in-frame clones, and not every one. The sample carries 180,000 or so clones, roughly 75% recorded once. The sequencing sample was made of PBMCs. The origin of the receptors is a woman between 40 and 50 years old in good health and CMV-seropositive. Both conserved end residues are part of each CDR3. The D gene is left open where the match is weak. Clone sizes are given selectively: once, few, many, or a class where the clone is expanded.

j_call v_call clone_size d_call cdr3_nt cdr3_aa
TRBJ2-3 TRBV21-1 - - TGTGCCAGCAGCAAACGCCGGGAGCGAGAGAGCACAGATACGCAGTATTTT CASSKRRERESTDTQYF
TRBJ2-7 TRBV7-9 - - TGTTCCAGCAGCTTAGGCCGGGGAGAGTACTTC CSSSLGRGEYF
TRBJ2-7 TRBV10-1 few - TGCGCCAGCAGCCGGGACATAAGTTCCTACGAGCAGTACTTC CASSRDISSYEQYF
TRBJ2-5 TRBV7-2 - TRBD2 TGTGCCAGCAGCCTTAGCGGGAGGGGGGAGACCCAGTACTTC CASSLSGRGETQYF
TRBJ2-2 TRBV28 - - TGTGCCAGCAGTGCCCCCCAATTCGGGATAAGCACCGGGGAGCTGTTTTTT CASSAPQFGISTGELFF
TRBJ1-1 TRBV6-5 - - TGTGCCAGCAGTTTAGGCAGGGGCCCTTTCTCTGAAGCTTTCTTT CASSLGRGPFSEAFF
TRBJ2-2 TRBV10-1 - TRBD1 TGCGCCAGCAAGTCCGGTGACAGGGGGCCCGGCGGGGAGCTGTTTTTT CASKSGDRGPGGELFF
TRBJ2-3 TRBV9 - - TGTGCCAGCAGCGTAGATGGGCCCGGCACAGATACGCAGTATTTT CASSVDGPGTDTQYF
TRBJ2-5 TRBV7-8 - - TGTGCCAGCAGCTTAGGACCGGGGGAGACCCAGTACTTC CASSLGPGETQYF
TRBJ2-5 TRBV18 once TRBD2 TGTGCCAGCTTCCCTAGCGGGAGACCGGAGACCCAGTACTTC CASFPSGRPETQYF
TRBJ2-1 TRBV6-5 - - TGTGCCAGCAGCCTAAACCGAGGGGGCAATGAGCAGTTCTTC CASSLNRGGNEQFF
TRBJ1-5 TRBV2 - TRBD1 TGTGCCAGCGACAGGGGAAGCAATCAGCCCCAGCATTTT CASDRGSNQPQHF
TRBJ1-5 TRBV4-1 - TRBD1 TGCGCCAGCAGCCAAGGACCAGGGGGGAATCAGCCCCAGCATTTT CASSQGPGGNQPQHF
TRBJ1-4 TRBV14 - TRBD1 TGTGCCAGCAGCGGGACAGGGTATGAAGAAAAACTGTTTTTT CASSGTGYEEKLFF
TRBJ2-3 TRBV10-3 - TRBD2 TGTGCCACCTCTAGCGGACGTCCTAGCACAGATACGCAGTATTTT CATSSGRPSTDTQYF
TRBJ1-2 TRBV28 - - TGTGCCAGCAGGTTACAGGGACTGATTGGCTACACCTTC CASRLQGLIGYTF
TRBJ2-7 TRBV4-1 - TRBD1 TGCGCCAGCAGCCATACCGGGACAGGGGGCGACGAGCAGTACTTC CASSHTGTGGDEQYF